The T cell receptor beta chain described here comes from a study of cytomegalovirus exposure and HLA in healthy donors. Study-wide findings and caveats: Altogether, 150 to 200 TCR beta chains were recorded as cytomegalovirus-associated. Most TCR sequences were uncommon, yet certain public TCRs appeared in many donors.

The V and J ends lost 4 bases and 6 bases respectively, with 12 bases between them. Germline assignment: CDR1 SQVTM and CDR2 ANQGSEA. The CDR3 contains 13 residues. The count of this clone is one. Antigen unknown. Here immunoSEQ multiplex PCR was the method, and the copy in TCRdb shows in-frame clones only, minus some. The sample has about 110,000 clones; about 88% are singletons. The TCR was taken from a woman in her late teens or twenties in good health and CMV-seropositive. The rearrangement joins TRBV29-1 to TRBJ2-2; D might be TRBD1 (5 bases). The sequenced sample was PBMCs. The CDR3 coding sequence is TGCAGCGTTGCCAAGGGGTCCGCCGGGGAGCTGTTTTTT. As protein: CSVAKGSAGELFF.